This T cell receptor (beta chain) came from a study of identical twins. Findings of the study overall: Findings came from cross-sectional statistics, without long-term follow-up of donors.

Everyone who donated was a healthy Caucasian. TCRdb ran MiXCR on the 5' RACE reads and lists one entry per CDR3 protein. The sample lists hundreds of thousands of distinct CDR3 sequences, approximately 22% occurring once. Worth noting for this clonotype: What it recognizes is unknown.

From germline, CDR1 is SGHRS and CDR2 YFSETQ. CDR3 length: 14 residues. Germline trimming cut 5 bases from V and 4 bases from J; bases unmatched to any gene: 6. The data also belong to a second study, concerning T cells expressing NK-cell markers. According to that study: T cells sorted in several experiments were restricted to alpha-beta TCR T cells by an anti-gamma-delta TCR antibody.

This receptor was obtained from a woman younger than 30 in good health. This rearrangement joins TRBV5-1 to TRBJ2-7; 10 bases agree with TRBD2. The sequenced sample consisted of PBMCs. In DNA, the CDR3 is TGCGCCAGCAGGACCGGGACTAGCGCGTACGAGCAGTACTTC. Translation: CASRTGTSAYEQYF. The variable domain in full, completed from reference TRBV5-1 and TRBJ2-7, reads KAGVTQTPRYLIKTRGQQVTLSCSPISGHRSVSWYQQTPGQGLQFLFEYFSETQRNKGNFPGRFSGRQFSNSRSEMNVSTLELGDSALYLCASRTGTSAYEQYFGPGTRLTVT.